One and the same sample provided the 17 T cell receptor beta chains below, sequenced in a study of Ad26.COV2.S vaccination and SARS-CoV-2 variants. Method: immunoSEQ multiplex PCR; TCRdb's copy keeps in-frame clones and lacks some. This sample yields around 250,000 clones, of which about 83% are seen a single time; less than 3.5% belongs to the top ten. The sample's treatment: around 19 received Ad26.COV2.S at low or high dose, single or two shots; 5 received placebo; per-sample allocation not given. The study sampled participants on day 63 after the first vaccine or placebo injection. The specimen was peripheral blood, collected in a trial of Ad26.COV2.S vaccine versus placebo. The receptor source for this set is a person aged 18 to 59 who received the Ad26.COV2.S COVID-19 vaccine or a placebo.

V is TRBV10-2 and J is TRBJ1-1; D is unclear. CDR3 length equals 13 residues. Between the trimmed V and J ends, which lost 2 bases and 5 bases, there was a span of 9 bases. Germline V lookup: CDR1 WSHSY, CDR2 SAAADI. In DNA, the CDR3 is TGCGCCAGCAGTGAGGCCCCAAGGACTGAAGCTTTCTTT. Its protein product is CASSEAPRTEAFF.

This chain joins TRBV18 and TRBJ2-5, with D possibly matching TRBD2 (6 bases). V was shortened by 2 bases and J by 3 bases, with 16 bases between the two germline ends. CDR3 length: 16 amino acids. Looked up from germline, CDR1 is KGHSH and CDR2 is LQKENI. The CDR3 region is CASSPIRGSGKETQYF. For the CDR3, the DNA is TGTGCCAGCTCACCAATCCGGGGGTCAGGGAAAGAGACCCAGTACTTC.

The chain uses TRBV4-3 and TRBJ1-6, with D possibly TRBD1 on 6 matching bases. V lost 8 bases and J 8 bases, leaving 25 bases between the germline ends. Germline loops: CDR1 LGHNA, CDR2 YSLEER. The CDR3 spans 17 residues. The CDR3 sequence is CASRNRPDGQLDSPLHF. CDR3 nucleotides: TGCGCCAGCCGAAATCGACCAGATGGACAGTTAGATTCACCCCTCCACTTT.

The CDR3 is CASSDSDTYTGELFF. The CDR3 bases are TGTGCCAGCAGTGATTCCGACACCTACACCGGGGAGCTGTTTTTT. The J gene is TRBJ2-2, the V gene TRBV27; D is unclear. Germline assignment: CDR1 MNHEY and CDR2 SMNVEV (reference sequence). Trimming left V 5 bases short and J 3 bases short, with 13 bases between. The CDR3 is made up of 15 amino acids.

The chain has TRBV6-2 or TRBV6-3 and TRBJ2-7, with 9 bases lining up with TRBD1. Trimming removed 2 bases from V and 2 bases from J; junction bases left unmatched: 4. The CDR3 is 15 residues long. Germline loops: CDR1 MNHEY, CDR2 SVGEGT. The CDR3 here is CASSYARQGAYEQYF. The CDR3 coding sequence is TGTGCCAGCAGTTACGCGAGACAGGGGGCCTACGAGCAGTACTTC.

J is TRBJ2-4 and V is TRBV7-2; no clear D gene. Looked up from germline, CDR1 is SGHTA and CDR2 is FQGNSA. The CDR3 covers 14 residues. V lost 5 bases, J lost 6 bases, and 14 bases lay in between. CDR3 sequence (DNA): TGTGCCAGCAGCCCTTACCCGGACCTAAACATTCAGTACTTC. Amino acids: CASSPYPDLNIQYF.

This sequence joins TRBV27 and TRBJ1-1; the D is unclear. CDR3 size: 14 residues. Per germline, CDR1 MNHEY and CDR2 SMNVEV (reference sequence). With 6 bases removed from V and 2 bases from J, the gap between germline ends came to 13 bases. CDR3 nucleotide sequence: TGTGCCAGCAGCGTTCAGTGGTTTAACACTGAAGCTTTCTTT. It is translated as CASSVQWFNTEAFF.

The gene calls are TRBV11-3 and TRBJ2-7, with D possibly being TRBD1 or TRBD2 (5 bases each). Germline assignment: CDR1 SGHNT and CDR2 YENEEA. Trimming removed 1 base at V and 0 bases at J, with 7 bases between. This CDR3 region has 14 residues. The CDR3 loop is CASSLGGSSYEQYF. CDR3 DNA sequence: TGTGCCAGCAGCTTAGGGGGGAGCTCCTACGAGCAGTACTTC.

With regard to this clone: At one of its ends the junction is not consistent with the germline gene, which may arise from a read error. The chain combines TRBV7-2 with TRBJ2-3; the match to TRBD2 covers 10 bases. CDR3 length: 14 amino acids. Germline V CDR1 and CDR2: SGHTA, FQGNSA. This chain's CDR3 is CASSLAGVTDTQYF. The DNA for the CDR3 is TGTGCCAGCAGCCTAGCGGGGGTCACAGATACGCAGTATTTT.

The rearrangement joins TRBV18 to TRBJ2-2; D remains ambiguous. Between the trimmed V and J ends, which lost 7 bases and 2 bases, there was a span of 8 bases. The length of the CDR3 is 13 residues. Per germline, CDR1 KGHSH and CDR2 LQKENI. Written as DNA, the CDR3 is TGTGCCAGCTATAGCTCCAACACCGGGGAGCTGTTTTTT. It encodes CASYSSNTGELFF.

The chain uses TRBV6-1 and TRBJ2-2; D is perhaps TRBD1 (5 bases). This CDR3 contains 16 residues. Trimming stripped 2 bases from V and 5 bases from J, with 15 bases between. Germline V CDR1 and CDR2: MNHNS, SASEGT. Here the CDR3 DNA reads TGTGCCAGCAGTGAAAATCAGGGCTATATTACCGGGGAGCTGTTTTTT. Encoded protein: CASSENQGYITGELFF.

The V call is TRBV19, the J call TRBJ2-2; 8 nucleotides align to TRBD1. The CDR3 totals 15 residues. Unmatched junction bases numbered 6, after V lost 8 bases and J lost 1 base. Germline-derived CDR1 and CDR2 are LNHDA and SQIVND (reference sequence). The DNA of the CDR3 is TGTGCCAGTGGTAGACAGGGGCTGAACACCGGGGAGCTGTTTTTT. Its translation is CASGRQGLNTGELFF. The variable domain in full, completed from reference TRBV19 and TRBJ2-2, reads DGGITQSPKYLFRKEGQNVTLSCEQNLNHDAMYWYRQDPGQGLRLIYYSQIVNDFQKGDIAEGYSVSREKKESFPLTVTSAQKNPTAFYLCASGRQGLNTGELFFGEGSRLTVL.

As concerns this clone: At one boundary the junction diverges from the germline segment, which might be a read error. V is TRBV7-7 and J is TRBJ2-5; 12 bases fit TRBD2. Germline values: CDR1 SSHAT, CDR2 FNYEAQ (reference sequence). The CDR3 runs 15 residues. In DNA, the CDR3 is TGTGCTAGCAGTCCTAGCGGGGGGGCTCAAGAGACCCAGTACTTC. Its protein is CASSPSGGAQETQYF.

This clone showed up just a few times. The chain uses TRBV6-8 and TRBJ2-2, with no clear D. Germline V lookup: CDR1 MNHGY, CDR2 SAAAGT. V gave up 8 bases and J gave up 6 bases, with 10 bases separating them. This CDR3 is 12 amino acids long. CDR3 nucleotide sequence: TGTGCCAGCCCCACCAGGTCCGGGGAGCTGTTTTTT. It codes for CASPTRSGELFF.

CDR3 sequence: CATPLGLDEKLFF. Written as DNA, the CDR3 is TGTGCCACGCCCTTAGGGTTGGATGAAAAACTGTTTTTT. V usage is TRBV12-3 or TRBV12-4 and J usage is TRBJ1-4; no clear D. The CDR3 is made up of 13 amino acids. The ends were cut back, 10 bases at V and 6 bases at J, with 15 bases in the middle.

This clone was found once. The V and J genes are TRBV7-9 and TRBJ2-5; 10 bases are a match to TRBD1. Per germline, CDR1 SEHNR and CDR2 FQNEAQ (reference sequence). V shed 4 bases, J shed 4 bases, and the junction held 6 bases outside the gene matches. The CDR3 contains 15 residues. The CDR3 DNA sequence: TGTGCCAGCAGCTCTCCGGGACAGGGGAGAGAGACCCAGTACTTC. Translation gives CASSSPGQGRETQYF.

The V and J genes are TRBV25-1 and TRBJ1-2, with 8 bases that match TRBD1. The CDR3 has 14 amino acids. The J segment lost 6 bases and the V segment lost 4 bases, leaving 7 bases of the junction unmatched. CDR1 and CDR2 from the germline V gene are MGHDK and SYGVNS. DNA of the CDR3: TGTGCCAGCAGTGGACAGGGGAAAGTGGATGGCTACACCTTC. As protein: CASSGQGKVDGYTF.